What follows are 10 T cell receptor beta chains derived from one specimen sequenced in a study of blood T cell repertoires in COVID-19. The table came from immunoSEQ multiplex PCR; TCRdb's copy has only in-frame clones and leaves some out. Of roughly 150,000 clones listed, about nine tenths are singletons. Source material: PBMCs or T cells enriched from blood (not recorded which). Source of these receptors: a man aged 50 or older who had recovered from COVID-19.

The J gene is TRBJ1-5, the V gene TRBV5-1, with 8 bases aligning to TRBD1. Unmatched junction bases numbered 5, after V lost 2 bases and J lost 4 bases. The CDR3 is made up of 15 amino acids. Germline-derived CDR1 and CDR2 are SGHRS and YFSETQ. Here the CDR3 DNA reads TGCGCCAGCAGCTTTCAGGGGGCTCGTAATCAGCCCCAGCATTTT. Its protein is CASSFQGARNQPQHF.

This chain uses TRBV7-8 with TRBJ1-1, with 7 bases that match TRBD1. Germline V gives CDR1 SGHVS, CDR2 FQNEAQ. V lost 3 bases to trimming and J lost 4 bases; unmatched junction nucleotides: 2. The length of the CDR3 is 13 residues. The CDR3 coding sequence is TGTGCCAGCAGCTTGACAGGGACCACTGAAGCTTTCTTT. Translated: CASSLTGTTEAFF.

The table lists this clone with a count of one. The chain joins TRBV21-1 to TRBJ1-6; the table's D call, TRBD1, has no DNA check behind it. TRBV21-1 is a known pseudogene. This CDR3 has 16 residues. CDR3 region: CASSPASRVDNSPLHF. In DNA, the CDR3 is TGTGCCAGCAGCCCGGCGAGCAGGGTTGATAATTCACCCCTCCACTTT.

This clone was detected only once. J is TRBJ2-5 and V is TRBV4-3, with 8 nucleotides matching TRBD1. The CDR3 spans 15 residues. The germline V gene encodes CDR1 LGHNA and CDR2 YSLEER. V lost 1 base, J lost 2 bases, and 3 bases stayed unmatched. This CDR3 reads CASSQAWTGQETQYF. The CDR3 nucleotides are TGCGCCAGCAGCCAAGCCTGGACAGGGCAAGAGACCCAGTACTTC.

This clone has a single count. V and J are TRBV7-2 and TRBJ2-1; a weak D match, TRBD1 (6 bases). The CDR3 runs 14 residues. The germline CDR1 and CDR2 sequences are SGHTA and FQGNSA. Trimming pared 1 base from V and 2 bases from J, leaving 6 bases between. The CDR3 sequence is CASSLGQAYNEQFF. The CDR3 DNA reads as TGTGCCAGCAGCTTAGGACAGGCCTACAATGAGCAGTTCTTC.

This chain connects TRBV5-1 to TRBJ2-5; D gene unclear. Trimming removed 1 base from V and 3 bases from J, with 13 bases in between. The CDR3 contains 15 residues. In germline, CDR1 is SGHRS, CDR2 YFSETQ. CDR3 residues: CASSLLGTGEETQYF. CDR3 in DNA: TGCGCCAGCAGCTTGTTAGGTACTGGAGAAGAGACCCAGTACTTC.

This chain connects TRBV30 to TRBJ1-4, with unresolved D. This CDR3 has 14 amino acids. The ends were cut back, 5 bases at V and 5 bases at J, with 15 bases in the middle. CDR1 and CDR2 (germline): GTSNPN, SVGIG (reference sequence). The CDR3 DNA reads as TGTGCCTGGTCCCCTTTCGGCGGAAATGAAAAACTGTTTTTT. Translated, it gives CAWSPFGGNEKLFF. The full variable domain, completed using reference TRBV30 and TRBJ1-4, is SQTIHQWPATLVQPVGSPLSLECTVEGTSNPNLYWYRQAAGRGLQLLFYSVGIGQISSEVPQNLSASRPQDRQFILSSKKLLLSDSGFYLCAWSPFGGNEKLFFGSGTQLSVL.

The chain carries TRBV4-3 and TRBJ2-1, with D perhaps TRBD2 (5 bases). Germline CDR1 and CDR2: LGHNA and YSLEER. V was trimmed by 5 bases and J by 3 bases, leaving 5 bases between them. CDR3 length: 12 amino acids. In DNA, the CDR3 is TGCGCCAGCAGCGGGAGCTACAATGAGCAGTTCTTC. Protein: CASSGSYNEQFF.

The chain employs TRBV28 and TRBJ1-4; 8 nucleotides agree with TRBD1. Germline assignment: CDR1 MDHEN and CDR2 SYDVKM. The CDR3 totals 14 residues. V dropped 8 bases and J dropped 8; count of bases not matched to a gene: 10. CDR3 sequence: CASRSGTGGEKLFF. CDR3 DNA sequence: TGTGCCAGCCGATCCGGGACAGGTGGCGAAAAACTGTTTTTT.

This clone was detected a few times. V and J are TRBV19 and TRBJ2-7; 8 nucleotides align to TRBD1. CDR3 length equals 15 residues. With 1 base clipped from V and 6 bases from J, the junction kept 8 bases outside the gene matches. The germline CDR1 and CDR2 sequences are LNHDA and SQIVND (reference sequence). CDR3 in DNA: TGTGCCAGTAGTATAGCTCGGACAGGGAACCGCGAGCAGTACTTC. This encodes CASSIARTGNREQYF.